Listed below are T cell receptor beta chains from one sample, sequenced in a study of shared T cell receptors in the human thymus. The table came from immunoSEQ multiplex PCR; TCRdb's copy has only in-frame clones and leaves some out. The sample has approximately 580,000 clones, 75% to 85% seen once. Another study also made use of these data, one on human thymus T cells.

Sequenced input: thymocytes. All receptors come from a boy younger than two with a congenital heart defect. Each CDR3 is given with its conserved first and last residue. The D gene is left open where the match is weak. The size entry is marked missing in some rows and otherwise reads once, few, many or a size class.

D gene	V gene	clone size	J gene	CDR3 protein	CDR3 DNA
-	TRBV29-1	once	TRBJ1-5	CSVGQQGDQPQHF	TGCAGCGTTGGTCAACAGGGTGATCAGCCCCAGCATTTT
-	TRBV7-9	-	TRBJ1-2	CASSLGHYGYTF	TGTGCCAGCAGCTTAGGGCACTATGGCTACACCTTC
-	TRBV21-1	-	TRBJ2-7	CASSNLSVLSYEQYF	TGTGCCAGCAGCAATCTATCCGTTCTCTCCTACGAGCAGTACTTC
TRBD2	TRBV30	-	TRBJ2-2	CAWRGGRAPGELFF	TGTGCCTGGAGGGGCGGGAGGGCCCCCGGGGAGCTGTTTTTT
-	TRBV4-1	-	TRBJ2-3	CASSQAGSGPSTDTQYF	TGCGCCAGCAGCCAAGCTGGGAGCGGGCCCAGCACGGATACGCAGTATTTT
-	TRBV4-1	-	TRBJ2-1	CASSQGQGEREGPEQFF	TGCGCCAGCAGCCAGGGACAGGGCGAGCGGGAGGGCCCTGAGCAGTTCTTC
TRBD2	TRBV7-2	few	TRBJ2-1	CASSISGRVGYNEQFF	TGTGCCAGCAGCATTAGCGGGAGGGTTGGCTACAATGAGCAGTTCTTC
TRBD2	TRBV7-9	-	TRBJ2-7	CASSPSWGLEPVEQYF	TGTGCCAGCAGCCCGAGCTGGGGACTAGAGCCCGTCGAGCAGTACTTC
-	TRBV6-5	-	TRBJ1-1	CASSYMRGKRNTEAFF	TGTGCCAGCAGTTACATGCGGGGGAAGAGGAACACTGAAGCTTTCTTT
-	TRBV11-2	-	TRBJ2-7	CASSLAGSSYEQYF	TGTGCCAGCAGCTTGGCGGGGTCGAGCTACGAGCAGTACTTC
TRBD2	TRBV28	few	TRBJ2-3	CASSPTVSSGTTDTQYF	TGTGCCAGCAGTCCCACCGTCTCTAGCGGGACAACAGATACGCAGTATTTT